Below, one T cell receptor beta chain is given with its context. The PCR contained 60 Vbeta and 13 Jbeta primers. Data came from immunoSEQ multiplex PCR; TCRdb stores just in-frame clones and leaves some out. The sample has 150,000 or so clones; roughly four fifths are singletons. These data are taken from a study of cytomegalovirus exposure and HLA in healthy donors. CDR3 size: 15 residues. Trimming cost V 5 bases and J 5 bases, with 18 bases left between them. Germline CDR1 MDHEN, CDR2 SYDVKM. Sequencing was performed on PBMCs. The clonotype originates from a man aged 40-49 years in good health and CMV-seronegative. The genes are TRBV28 and TRBJ2-5; a possible D gene is TRBD1 (5 bases). The CDR3 region is CASSPIDRFRETQYF. The CDR3 nucleotides are TGTGCCAGCAGTCCCATTGACAGATTTAGGGAGACCCAGTACTTC.